The clone carrying this T cell receptor (beta chain) was detected a few times. This table comes from immunoSEQ multiplex PCR, and its TCRdb copy is limited to in-frame clones, with some not included. The table has about 60,000 clones, 60% to 85% seen once. V was trimmed by 1 base and J by 7 bases, leaving 13 bases between them. Per the germline V gene, CDR1 is SGHAT and CDR2 is FQNNGV. The CDR3 runs 14 residues. This entry belongs to a study of T cell responses to AZD1222 COVID-19 vaccine. This clonotype was obtained from an adult who received the AZD1222 COVID-19 vaccine. Sequenced here: peripheral blood, sampled 28 days after the second AZD1222 dose. J is TRBJ1-2 and V is TRBV11-2; maybe TRBD1 (5 bases). The CDR3 here is CASSLGGFGGGYTF. Written as DNA, the CDR3 is TGTGCCAGCAGCTTAGGGGGGTTCGGCGGTGGCTACACCTTC.